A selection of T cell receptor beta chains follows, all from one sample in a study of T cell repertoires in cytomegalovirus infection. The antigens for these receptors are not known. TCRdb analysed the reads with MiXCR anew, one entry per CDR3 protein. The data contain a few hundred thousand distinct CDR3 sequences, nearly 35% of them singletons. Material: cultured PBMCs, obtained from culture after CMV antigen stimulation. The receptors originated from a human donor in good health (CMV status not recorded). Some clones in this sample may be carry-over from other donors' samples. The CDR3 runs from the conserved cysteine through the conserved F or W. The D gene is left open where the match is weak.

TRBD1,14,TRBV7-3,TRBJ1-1,CASSYQGAETEAFF
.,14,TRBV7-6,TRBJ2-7,CASSPNLGSYEQYF
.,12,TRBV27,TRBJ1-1,CASSNIGTEAFF
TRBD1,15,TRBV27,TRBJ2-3,CASRQDRGQADTQYF
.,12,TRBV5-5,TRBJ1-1,CASSSDWNGAFF
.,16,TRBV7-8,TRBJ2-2,CASSLRRQVNTGELFF
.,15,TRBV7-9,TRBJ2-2,CASSLAGANTGELFF
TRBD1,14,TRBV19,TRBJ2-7,CASSPGTGSQGQYF
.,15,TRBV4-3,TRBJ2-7,CASSQATGIRYEQYF
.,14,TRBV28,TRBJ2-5,CASSLLGLRETQYF
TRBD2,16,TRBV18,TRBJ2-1,CASSLWASGSSYEQFF
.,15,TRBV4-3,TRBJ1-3,CASSQDSGSGNTIYF
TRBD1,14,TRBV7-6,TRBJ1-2,CASSGGTGGTGYTF
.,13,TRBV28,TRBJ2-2,CASSPPGQRELFF
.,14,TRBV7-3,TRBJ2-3,CASSLLALSDTQYF
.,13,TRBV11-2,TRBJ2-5,CASSLPDSQTQYF
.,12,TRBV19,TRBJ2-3,CASSGWGDTQYF
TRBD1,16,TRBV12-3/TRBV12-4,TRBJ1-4,CASSLAGGPSNEKLFF
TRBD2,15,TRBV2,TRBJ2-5,CASSASASGSETQYF
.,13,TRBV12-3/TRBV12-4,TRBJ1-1,CASTSSGETEAFF
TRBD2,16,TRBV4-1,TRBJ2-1,CASSQGTSGRAHEQFF
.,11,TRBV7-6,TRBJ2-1,CASSLQNEQFF
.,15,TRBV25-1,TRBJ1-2,CASSEWGTGLYGYTF
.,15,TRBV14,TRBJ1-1,CASSLRTGRRTEAFF
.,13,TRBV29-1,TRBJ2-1,CSVEGGSYNEQFF
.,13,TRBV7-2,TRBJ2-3,CASSPRAEDTQYF
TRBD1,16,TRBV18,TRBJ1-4,CASSPGQIATNEKLFF
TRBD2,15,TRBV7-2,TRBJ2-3,CASSFTSGSTDTQYF
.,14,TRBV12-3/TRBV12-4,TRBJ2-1,CASSSRTAANEQFF
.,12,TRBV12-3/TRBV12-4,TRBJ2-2,CASSTIPGELFF
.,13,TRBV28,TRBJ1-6,CASSLSWNSPLHF
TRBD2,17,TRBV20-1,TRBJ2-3,CSAPLGGSGRAADTQYF
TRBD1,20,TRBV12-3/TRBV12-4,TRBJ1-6,CASTKYDRGFRSSYNSPLHF